The rows below give T cell receptor beta chains drawn from one sample of a study of shared clonotypes between healthy human individuals. Profiled with immunoSEQ multiplex PCR; TCRdb holds only in-frame clones, not every one. The sample lists around 500,000 clones, roughly 78% seen once, with over 9.5% in the top ten. The sample comprised PBMCs. Receptors were obtained from a middle-aged woman in good health. Some clones in this sample may be carry-over from other donors' samples. Each CDR3 is given with its conserved first and last residue. Each record gives: CDR3 protein, CDR3 DNA, clone size, V gene, D gene, J gene. The D gene is left open where the match is weak. The listing skips clone size in some rows; elsewhere it reads once, few, many or a size class.

CASSPTDRSGEQFF,TGTGCCAGCAGCCCTACAGACCGTTCGGGTGAGCAGTTCTTC,.,TRBV27,.,TRBJ2-1
CASSDNPRQSSYNEQFF,TGTGCCAGCAGCGACAACCCGAGACAGAGCTCCTACAACGAGCAGTTCTTC,.,TRBV27,.,TRBJ2-1
CASSVRTGEGEKLFF,TGTGCCAGCAGCGTTCGGACAGGGGAGGGGGAAAAACTGTTTTTT,.,TRBV9,TRBD1,TRBJ1-4
CASSKARRTATNEKLFF,TGTGCCAGCAGCAAAGCGCGTAGGACAGCCACTAATGAAAAACTGTTTTTT,.,TRBV21-1,.,TRBJ1-4
CASSLGVDSRTDTQYF,TGCGCCAGCAGCTTGGGGGTCGACAGTCGCACAGATACGCAGTATTTT,.,TRBV5-1,.,TRBJ2-3
CASSALRADTDTQYF,TGTGCCAGCAGTGCCCTGAGAGCGGACACAGATACGCAGTATTTT,.,TRBV6-6,.,TRBJ2-3
CASSFERVQQPQHF,TGTGCCAGCAGCTTTGAGAGGGTCCAGCAGCCCCAGCATTTT,.,TRBV5-6,.,TRBJ1-5
CASSQVGSGRRGFF,TGTGCCAGCAGCCAAGTTGGTAGCGGGAGACGCGGGTTCTTC,.,TRBV4-2,TRBD2,TRBJ2-1
CASSLMPPPTYEQYF,TGTGCCAGCTCCCTCATGCCACCGCCAACCTACGAGCAGTACTTC,.,TRBV18,.,TRBJ2-7
CASTRQGIYGYTF,TGTGCCAGCACCCGACAGGGTATCTATGGCTACACCTTC,.,TRBV13,TRBD1,TRBJ1-2
CAYSSGSSYNEQFF,TGTGCCTACTCCAGCGGTAGCTCCTACAATGAGCAGTTCTTC,.,TRBV30,.,TRBJ2-1
CASSYEGIYSNQPQHF,TGTGCCAGCAGCTACGAGGGCATCTATAGCAATCAGCCCCAGCATTTT,.,TRBV6-5,.,TRBJ1-5
CASSRLTGGLGDTQYF,TGTGCCAGCAGCAGACTGACAGGGGGCCTCGGAGATACGCAGTATTTT,.,TRBV5-6,TRBD1,TRBJ2-3
CASSPGQGGETQYF,TGTGCCAGCAGTCCGGGACAGGGGGGAGAGACCCAGTACTTC,.,TRBV6-6,TRBD1,TRBJ2-5
CASSPDGYEQYF,TGCGCCAGCAGCCCCGACGGCTACGAGCAGTACTTC,.,TRBV5-1,.,TRBJ2-7
CASSPRTSGRTYEQYF,TGTGCCAGCAGCCCACGGACTAGCGGGAGAACCTACGAGCAGTACTTC,.,TRBV5-4,TRBD2,TRBJ2-7
CASSADRGPHGYTF,TGTGCCAGCTCAGCCGACAGGGGGCCCCATGGCTACACCTTC,.,TRBV18,TRBD1,TRBJ1-2
CASSLLGLAAYEQYF,TGTGCCAGCAGCTTACTCGGACTAGCGGCCTACGAGCAGTACTTC,.,TRBV7-8,TRBD2,TRBJ2-7
CTSRRLAGVNTGELFF,TGTACCAGCAGAAGACTAGCGGGAGTCAACACCGGGGAGCTGTTTTTT,.,TRBV27,TRBD2,TRBJ2-2
CASSFWGRRGRVGNQPQHF,TGTGCCAGCAGCTTTTGGGGTCGGAGGGGGCGCGTTGGCAATCAGCCCCAGCATTTT,.,TRBV7-8,TRBD1,TRBJ1-5
CASSPPSGSYEQYF,TGTGCCAGCTCACCACCTTCGGGCTCCTACGAGCAGTACTTC,.,TRBV18,.,TRBJ2-7
CASSAGLQETQYF,TGTGCTAGCAGCGCGGGCCTCCAAGAGACCCAGTACTTC,.,TRBV7-7,.,TRBJ2-5
CASSVGSYEQYF,TGCGCCAGCAGCGTTGGGTCCTACGAGCAGTACTTC,.,TRBV5-1,.,TRBJ2-7
CSAQIETQYF,TGCAGTGCCCAAATCGAGACCCAGTACTTC,.,TRBV20-1,.,TRBJ2-5
CASKGQGFTDTQYF,TGTGCCAGCAAGGGACAGGGTTTTACAGATACGCAGTATTTT,.,TRBV6-6,TRBD1,TRBJ2-3
CASSIGGGASMNEQFF,TGTGCCAGTAGTATAGGAGGGGGCGCGAGTATGAATGAGCAGTTCTTC,.,TRBV19,TRBD1,TRBJ2-1
CASSDQQGAQHF,TGTGCCAGCAGCGATCAACAGGGCGCCCAGCATTTT,.,TRBV7-9,.,TRBJ1-5
CASSLAGKGSYEQYF,TGTGCCAGCAGCTTAGCAGGGAAAGGATCCTACGAGCAGTACTTC,.,TRBV7-6,.,TRBJ2-7
CASSFSGGRNTEAFF,TGTGCCAGCAGTTTTTCCGGGGGGAGGAACACTGAAGCTTTCTTT,once,TRBV27,.,TRBJ1-1
CASRGLRGRPYEQYF,TGTGCCAGCAGGGGGTTGAGGGGGCGTCCTTACGAGCAGTACTTC,.,TRBV6-1,TRBD1,TRBJ2-7
CASSLMDLGPTFHEQFF,TGCGCCAGCAGCTTGATGGACCTGGGACCCACTTTCCATGAGCAGTTCTTC,.,TRBV5-1,.,TRBJ2-1
CASSLGTANSPLHF,TGTGCCAGCAGTTTAGGGACGGCCAATTCACCCCTCCACTTT,.,TRBV28,.,TRBJ1-6
CASRGSSYEQYF,TGTGCCAGCCGTGGGAGCTCCTACGAGCAGTACTTC,.,TRBV28,.,TRBJ2-7
CASSELGTGRYNEQFF,TGTGCCAGCAGTGAACTCGGGACAGGGAGATACAATGAGCAGTTCTTC,.,TRBV6-1,TRBD1,TRBJ2-1
CASSATREGSGYTF,TGTGCCAGCAGTGCTACGCGCGAGGGAAGCGGCTACACCTTC,few,TRBV6-1,.,TRBJ1-2
CASSERWVFGEKLFF,TGTGCCAGCAGTGAACGTTGGGTGTTCGGTGAAAAACTGTTTTTT,.,TRBV2,.,TRBJ1-4
CASSPGWSNYGYTF,TGTGCCAGCAGTCCAGGGTGGTCCAACTATGGCTACACCTTC,.,TRBV28,.,TRBJ1-2
CASSSSGSYEQYF,TGTGCCAGCAGCTCATCAGGCTCCTACGAGCAGTACTTC,once,TRBV7-2,.,TRBJ2-7
CASSLQGNEQFF,TGCGCCAGCAGCTTACAGGGCAATGAGCAGTTCTTC,few,TRBV5-1,.,TRBJ2-1
CASSFSRTMNTEAFF,TGTGCCAGCAGTTTTTCACGGACTATGAACACTGAAGCTTTCTTT,.,TRBV27,.,TRBJ1-1
CASGVAGELFF,TGTGCCAGCGGGGTTGCCGGGGAGCTGTTTTTT,few,TRBV7-6,.,TRBJ2-2
CASSLAPAGREKLFF,TGCGCCAGCAGCTTGGCACCCGCAGGTCGGGAAAAACTGTTTTTT,once,TRBV5-1,.,TRBJ1-4
CATSMGPGGIYEQYF,TGTGCCACCAGCATGGGGCCGGGGGGAATATACGAGCAGTACTTC,.,TRBV15,TRBD2,TRBJ2-7
CASSAPGTSGSYEQYF,TGTGCCAGCAGCGCACCCGGGACTAGCGGGTCCTACGAGCAGTACTTC,many,TRBV11-3,TRBD2,TRBJ2-7
CASSPGTSGRASLFF,TGTGCCAGCAGCCCCGGGACTAGCGGGAGGGCCTCGCTGTTCTTC,.,TRBV27,TRBD2,TRBJ2-1
CAISSSGSTDTQYF,TGTGCCATCAGTTCTAGCGGGAGCACAGATACGCAGTATTTT,few,TRBV10-3,TRBD2,TRBJ2-3
CASSLRGLGTGLANEQFF,TGTGCCAGCAGCTTAAGGGGATTAGGGACAGGGTTAGCAAATGAGCAGTTCTTC,.,TRBV7-3,TRBD1,TRBJ2-1
CASSQDRIGELFF,TGCGCCAGCAGCCAAGATCGCATCGGGGAGCTGTTTTTT,.,TRBV4-3,.,TRBJ2-2
CASSLSPLVYEQYF,TGTGCCAGCAGTTTAAGCCCCCTGGTCTACGAGCAGTACTTC,.,TRBV28,.,TRBJ2-7
CASSLGLTYGYTF,TGTGCCAGCAGCTTAGGACTCACATATGGCTACACCTTC,.,TRBV7-9,.,TRBJ1-2
CASSAGTSGRVETQYF,TGCGCCAGCAGTGCCGGGACTAGCGGGAGGGTTGAGACCCAGTACTTC,once,TRBV5-1,TRBD2,TRBJ2-5
CAISEGEPNTGELFF,TGTGCCATCAGTGAAGGGGAGCCGAACACCGGGGAGCTGTTTTTT,.,TRBV10-3,.,TRBJ2-2
CASGRRQGLGTKNIQYF,TGTGCCAGCGGAAGGCGACAGGGATTGGGAACCAAAAACATTCAGTACTTC,.,TRBV28,TRBD1,TRBJ2-4
CASSYGTGTNYGYTF,TGCGCCAGCAGCTATGGGACAGGGACTAACTATGGCTACACCTTC,once,TRBV5-1,TRBD1,TRBJ1-2
CASSPNGRGGGYTF,TGTGCCAGTAGTCCCAACGGGAGGGGAGGAGGCTACACCTTC,.,TRBV19,.,TRBJ1-2
CASTTTSEQYF,TGTGCCAGCACCACTACATCCGAGCAGTACTTC,.,TRBV28,.,TRBJ2-7
CASSFRGQLFGTDTQYF,TGTGCCAGCAGCTTCAGGGGTCAGCTTTTTGGCACAGATACGCAGTATTTT,.,TRBV13,.,TRBJ2-3
CASSLLDLGTGELFF,TGTGCCAGCAGCTTACTAGATCTGGGCACCGGGGAGCTGTTTTTT,few,TRBV7-6,.,TRBJ2-2
CASNLRADTQYF,TGTGCCAGCAATCTTAGGGCAGATACGCAGTATTTT,.,TRBV28,.,TRBJ2-3